These 9 T cell receptor beta chains share one sample of origin, sequenced in a study of T cells in Graves' hyperthyroidism and ophthalmopathy. The investigators amplified TCR beta CDR3 regions from RNA transcripts. A first-round RT-PCR of the TCR CDR3 used the HTBI primer set. TCRdb independently ran MiXCR on the multiplex PCR reads; one entry per CDR3 protein. This table holds about 380,000 distinct CDR3 sequences, approximately 14% found once. Sequenced input: blood. These receptors were taken from a woman in her sixties or seventies with Graves' hyperthyroidism.

This clonotype was detected only a few times. DNA for the CDR3: TGTGCCAGCAGCTCGCCGGGACAGCTCTTCTATGGCTACACCTTC. Translated: CASSSPGQLFYGYTF. This chain connects TRBV7-8 to TRBJ1-2; TRBD1 agrees at 7 bases. CDR3 length equals 15 residues. The trim removed 4 bases at V and 4 bases at J, leaving 9 bases unmatched. Germline V gene lookup returns CDR1 SGHVS and CDR2 FQNEAQ.

This clonotype was observed at least ten times. The rearrangement links TRBV27 to TRBJ2-7, with 7 bases identical to TRBD2. This CDR3 spans 14 amino acids. V lost 7 bases and J lost 2; bases outside the gene matches: 8. The germline V gene encodes CDR1 MNHEY and CDR2 SMNVEV (reference sequence). The CDR3 DNA reads TGTGCCAGCACTCGGGGGGTAGGCGCCTACGAGCAGTACTTC. Encoded protein: CASTRGVGAYEQYF.

This clonotype has more than one count but fewer than ten. V gene TRBV19 combines with J gene TRBJ2-5, with TRBD2 identical over 11 bases. There are 15 residues in the CDR3. Looked up from germline, CDR1 is LNHDA and CDR2 is SQIVND (reference sequence). V was pared by 6 bases and J by 4 bases, with 7 bases of the junction left unmatched. As DNA, the CDR3 is TGTGCCAGTAGATGGCTAGCGGGAGGACTAGAGACCCAGTACTTC. Its protein is CASRWLAGGLETQYF.

This clonotype was counted ten times or more. The V and J genes are TRBV30 and TRBJ2-1; 12 nucleotides align to TRBD2. The CDR3 extends over 16 amino acids. The junction had 12 bases not matched to a gene; V was cut back by 3 bases and J by 9 bases. CDR1 and CDR2 from the germline V gene are GTSNPN and SVGIG (reference sequence). CDR3 in amino acids: CAWSNRRLAGEVEQFF. DNA of the CDR3: TGTGCCTGGAGCAACCGAAGACTAGCGGGAGAGGTTGAGCAGTTCTTC.

This clonotype was seen ten or more times. The rearrangement links TRBV30 to TRBJ2-1; D gene unclear. Trimming stripped 0 bases from V and 10 bases from J, with 10 bases between. CDR1 is GTSNPN and CDR2 is SVGIG in the germline V gene (reference sequence). The length of the CDR3 is 12 residues. CDR3 region: CAWSVNDPEQFF. The CDR3 DNA reads as TGTGCCTGGAGTGTAAACGACCCGGAGCAGTTCTTC.

The DNA of the CDR3 is TGCAGCGTTGAAGATCACGGATTCTTCTACTCTGGAAACACCATATATTTT. Protein: CSVEDHGFFYSGNTIYF. This chain joins TRBV29-1 and TRBJ1-3; no firm D call. The CDR3 totals 17 residues. Germline-derived CDR1 and CDR2 are SQVTM and ANQGSEA. V lost 0 bases to trimming and J lost 0 bases, with 15 bases between them.

This chain connects TRBV20-1 to TRBJ1-3; TRBD1 might be the D (6 bases). V shed 1 base and J shed 4 bases, with 11 bases lying between them. Germline V gives CDR1 DFQATT, CDR2 SNEGSKA (reference sequence). The CDR3 consists of 14 residues. The CDR3 nucleotides are TGCAGTGCTAGAGTAGGGGGGGCCGGAAACACCATATATTTT. Amino acids: CSARVGGAGNTIYF.

The gene calls are TRBV20-1 and TRBJ2-1; 7 bases match TRBD1. The CDR3 contains 13 residues. CDR1 is DFQATT, CDR2 SNEGSKA, per germline (reference sequence). With V trimmed by 1 base and J by 7 bases, 4 bases remained unmatched. Here the CDR3 reads CSARGQGGNEQFF. In DNA form, the CDR3 reads TGCAGTGCTAGAGGACAGGGTGGGAATGAGCAGTTCTTC.

This rearrangement joins TRBV5-1 to TRBJ2-2; 7 bases are a match to TRBD2. CDR1 SGHRS and CDR2 YFSETQ come from the germline V gene. Losses at the gene ends were 4 bases for V and 1 base for J; bases not matched to a gene: 7. This CDR3 contains 16 residues. CDR3 residues: CASSILAGENTGELFF. CDR3 DNA: TGCGCCAGCAGCATCTTGGCGGGGGAGAACACCGGGGAGCTGTTTTTT. The full variable domain, rest sourced from reference TRBV5-1 and TRBJ2-2, is KAGVTQTPRYLIKTRGQQVTLSCSPISGHRSVSWYQQTPGQGLQFLFEYFSETQRNKGNFPGRFSGRQFSNSRSEMNVSTLELGDSALYLCASSILAGENTGELFFGEGSRLTVL.